The 20 T cell receptor beta chains below were found in one sample sequenced in a study of OX40 agonist ivuxolimab in advanced cancers. Sequencing used immunoSEQ multiplex PCR; TCRdb keeps in-frame clones, though not all of them. The table records tens of thousands of clones, roughly 85% of them present only once. The starting material was CD4+ or CD8+ T cells sorted from blood, obtained in a trial of the OX40 agonist ivuxolimab. The origin of the receptors is an adult with an advanced solid tumor such as melanoma, head and neck, liver or kidney cancer.

This chain joins TRBV20-1 and TRBJ1-2; D unclear. With 4 bases removed from V and 2 bases from J, the gap between germline ends came to 5 bases. Germline CDR1 reads DFQATT; CDR2 reads SNEGSKA (reference sequence). The CDR3 sequence is 11 residues long. The CDR3 is CSATLNYGYTF. CDR3 coding DNA: TGCAGTGCTACGCTAAACTATGGCTACACCTTC.

V and J are TRBV5-1 and TRBJ2-3; no clear D. V was pared by 3 bases and J by 6 bases, with 14 bases between. This CDR3 has 14 amino acids. CDR1 is SGHRS, CDR2 YFSETQ, per germline. The CDR3 sequence: CASSSEFSADTQYF. DNA for the CDR3: TGCGCCAGCAGCTCAGAATTCTCAGCCGATACGCAGTATTTT.

There are a few counts of this clone. This sequence joins TRBV28 and TRBJ2-1; D not certain. V shed 7 bases and J shed 9 bases, with 7 bases lying between them. The CDR3 contains 10 residues. Germline lookup yields CDR1 MDHEN and CDR2 SYDVKM. The DNA of the CDR3 is TGTGCCAGCAAGTTCGGTGAGCAGTTCTTC. Protein sequence: CASKFGEQFF.

V is TRBV7-9 and J is TRBJ2-6; D could derive from TRBD1 or TRBD2 (6 bases each). Trimming took 2 bases from V and 3 from J, leaving 11 bases between them. From germline, CDR1 is SEHNR and CDR2 FQNEAQ (reference sequence). The CDR3 loop spans 16 amino acids. CDR3 region: CASSLTGARGANVLTF. The DNA for the CDR3 is TGTGCCAGCAGCTTAACGGGGGCGCGTGGGGCCAACGTCCTGACTTTC.

V is TRBV6-5 and J is TRBJ2-7, with a weak D call TRBD1 (5 bases). The CDR3 has 13 residues. Germline V gene data show CDR1 as MNHEY and CDR2 as SVGAGI. The V gene lost 6 bases and the J gene lost 7 bases, with 16 bases spanning the gap. The CDR3 sequence is CASRTYPREEQYF. Written as DNA, the CDR3 is TGTGCCAGCAGAACCTACCCCAGGGAAGAGCAGTACTTC.

In its sample, this clone was seen many times. CDR3 in DNA: TGTGCCAGCAAGGCAACAAGTGCTGGAAACACCATATATTTT. Translating gives CASKATSAGNTIYF. The chain recombines TRBV6-1 with TRBJ1-3; the D is unclear. The CDR3 has 14 amino acids. V lost 7 bases and J lost 2, with 12 bases in between. CDR1 is MNHNS and CDR2 is SASEGT in the germline V gene.

The J gene is TRBJ1-4, the V gene TRBV5-6; D is possibly TRBD1 (5 bases). The CDR3 consists of 16 residues. Germline V gene lookup returns CDR1 SGHDT and CDR2 YYEEEE. V was cut by 4 bases and J by 4 bases, with 17 bases left in between. CDR3 in amino acids: CASSHSGARSNEKLFF. CDR3 nucleotides: TGTGCCAGCAGCCATTCCGGGGCCAGAAGTAATGAAAAACTGTTTTTT.

This clone was counted once. This rearrangement joins TRBV7-2 to TRBJ2-3; D not certain. The CDR3 length is 15 residues. Trimming stripped 5 bases from V and 2 bases from J, with 14 bases between. Germline assignment: CDR1 SGHTA and CDR2 FQGNSA. CDR3: CASSIDSVDTDTQYF. For the CDR3, the DNA is TGTGCCAGCAGCATAGATTCAGTAGACACAGATACGCAGTATTTT.

This clone was seen a handful of times. The chain employs TRBV18 and TRBJ2-7, with D maybe TRBD1 (7 bases). Germline values: CDR1 KGHSH, CDR2 LQKENI. Trimming shortened V by 6 bases and J by 2 bases, and 17 bases separated the two germline ends. The CDR3 is 15 amino acids. CDR3 in DNA: TGTGCCAGCTCGGGGGGACAGTCCCACGCCTACGAGCAGTACTTC. Residues: CASSGGQSHAYEQYF.

This clone came up a few times. The chain's CDR3 is CASSPQNRGLNEKLFF. The CDR3 DNA reads as TGTGCCAGCTCACCGCAAAACAGGGGTCTTAATGAAAAACTGTTTTTT. V and J are TRBV18 and TRBJ1-4; 7 nucleotides match TRBD1. CDR3 length: 16 residues. The V gene's germline CDR1 is KGHSH and CDR2 LQKENI. V shed 3 bases, J shed 4 bases, and the junction held 8 bases outside the gene matches.

This clone was counted a single time. This chain connects TRBV11-3 to TRBJ2-5; 9 bases line up with TRBD1. CDR3 size: 15 residues. The trim removed 5 bases at V and 4 bases at J, leaving 8 bases unmatched. Germline assignment: CDR1 SGHNT and CDR2 YENEEA. CDR3 nucleotide sequence: TGTGCCAGCAGCCCTGGGGACAGGGAGGGAGAGACCCAGTACTTC. Translated: CASSPGDREGETQYF. The whole variable domain, remainder taken from reference TRBV11-3 and TRBJ2-5, is EAGVVQSPRYKIIEKKQPVAFWCNPISGHNTLYWYLQNLGQGPELLIRYENEEAVDDSQLPKDRFSAERLKGVDSTLKIQPAELGDSAVYLCASSPGDREGETQYFGPGTRLLVL.

This chain links TRBV7-2 with TRBJ1-6; D unresolved. V dropped 7 bases and J dropped 4 bases, with 8 bases sitting between them. Germline V CDR1 and CDR2: SGHTA, FQGNSA. The CDR3 spans 13 residues. The CDR3 DNA reads as TGTGCCAGCAAATCGGTTTATAATTCACCCCTCCACTTT. Protein product: CASKSVYNSPLHF.

The chain joins TRBV5-1 to TRBJ1-4; 8 positions agree with TRBD1. The CDR3 is made up of 15 amino acids. Germline lookup yields CDR1 SGHRS and CDR2 YFSETQ. Trimming at V came to 2 bases and at J to 4 bases, leaving 4 bases not matched to a gene. In DNA form, the CDR3 reads TGCGCCAGCAGCTTTTCGACAGGGGATAATGAAAAACTGTTTTTT. The encoded protein is CASSFSTGDNEKLFF.

The chain couples TRBV7-3 to TRBJ2-6, with D possibly being TRBD2 (5 bases). The CDR3 covers 16 residues. CDR1 and CDR2 (germline): SGHTA, FQGTGA. V was clipped by 5 bases and J by 2 bases, with 13 bases between them. CDR3 region: CASSPQWTAGANVLTF. The CDR3 DNA follows: TGTGCCAGCAGCCCCCAATGGACTGCTGGGGCCAACGTCCTGACTTTC.

The chain links TRBV28 to TRBJ2-3; the D gene could be TRBD1 or TRBD2 (5 bases each). Trimming pared 3 bases from V and 6 bases from J, leaving 16 bases between. Germline V lookup: CDR1 MDHEN, CDR2 SYDVKM. The CDR3 covers 15 residues. The CDR3 reads CASSLLGPLGDTQYF. In nucleotides, the CDR3 is TGTGCCAGCAGTTTGCTGGGACCCCTCGGTGATACGCAGTATTTT.

The rearrangement uses TRBV6-4 and TRBJ1-2; D gene ambiguous. The CDR3 length is 13 residues. V was pared by 0 bases and J by 2 bases, with 4 bases between. CDR1 and CDR2 (germline): MRHNA, SNTAGT. CDR3 sequence: CASSDSGNYGYTF. The CDR3 coding sequence is TGTGCCAGCAGTGACTCGGGGAACTATGGCTACACCTTC.

V gene TRBV29-1 combines with J gene TRBJ2-2; TRBD1 matches at 11 bases. J lost 4 bases, V lost 4 bases, and 17 bases had no gene match. Germline values: CDR1 SQVTM, CDR2 ANQGSEA. CDR3 length: 19 residues. Here the CDR3 reads CSVGEYSMWDRGTTGELFF. CDR3 coding DNA: TGCAGCGTTGGGGAGTATAGTATGTGGGACAGGGGGACCACCGGGGAGCTGTTTTTT.

A remark on this clone: A read error may produce the germline difference seen at one junction end. The CDR3 spells CSVEGQDRYNEQFF. CDR3 coding DNA: TGCAGCGTGGAAGGACAGGACCGATACAATGAGCAGTTCTTC. The chain couples TRBV29-1 to TRBJ2-1; TRBD1 matches 7 bases. CDR1 is SQVTM and CDR2 is ANQGSEA in the germline V gene. The CDR3 is made up of 14 amino acids.

The V call is TRBV6-5, the J call TRBJ1-5; TRBD1 matches 8 bases. CDR1 is MNHEY and CDR2 is SVGAGI in the germline V gene. V shed 5 bases, J shed 1 base, and the junction held 4 bases outside the gene matches. The CDR3 consists of 15 residues. As DNA, the CDR3 is TGTGCCAGCAGTGGACGACAGGGGAGCAATCAGCCCCAGCATTTT. Its translation is CASSGRQGSNQPQHF.

The genes are TRBV5-8 and TRBJ1-5; no definite D call. This CDR3 contains 17 residues. V lost 3 bases and J 0 bases, leaving 16 bases between the germline ends. The V gene's germline CDR1 is SGHTS and CDR2 YDEGEE. In nucleotides, the CDR3 is TGTGCCAGCAGCTCTGGACGCATTCCGTATAGCAATCAGCCCCAGCATTTT. Translated, it gives CASSSGRIPYSNQPQHF.